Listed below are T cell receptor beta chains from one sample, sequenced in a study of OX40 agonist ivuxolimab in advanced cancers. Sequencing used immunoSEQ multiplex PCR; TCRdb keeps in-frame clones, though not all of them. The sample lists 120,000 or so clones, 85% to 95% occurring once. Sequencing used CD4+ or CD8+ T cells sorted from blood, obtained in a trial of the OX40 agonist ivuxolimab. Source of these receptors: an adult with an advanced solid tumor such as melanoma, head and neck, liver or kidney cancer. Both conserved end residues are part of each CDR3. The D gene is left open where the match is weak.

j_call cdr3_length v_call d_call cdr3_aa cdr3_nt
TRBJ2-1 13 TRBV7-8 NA CASSLGRYNEQFF TGTGCCAGCAGCTTAGGAAGGTACAATGAGCAGTTCTTC
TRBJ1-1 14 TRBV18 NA CASSPGGGNTEAFF TGTGCCAGCTCACCGGGGGGAGGGAACACTGAAGCTTTCTTT
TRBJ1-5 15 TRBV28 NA CASSLTRQSNQPQHF TGTGCCAGCAGTTTAACCCGACAGAGCAATCAGCCCCAGCATTTT
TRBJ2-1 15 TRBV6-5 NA CASGYRRGPYNEQFF TGTGCCAGCGGTTACCGAAGGGGCCCCTACAATGAGCAGTTCTTC
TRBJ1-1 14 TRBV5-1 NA CASSLGGGNTEAFF TGCGCCAGCAGCTTGGGAGGGGGGAACACTGAAGCTTTCTTT
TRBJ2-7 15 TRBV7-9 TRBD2 CASSLGAGALREQYF TGTGCCAGCAGCTTAGGGGCGGGAGCCTTAAGGGAGCAGTACTTC
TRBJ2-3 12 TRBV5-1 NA CASSLIGDTQYF TGCGCCAGCAGCTTGATCGGCGATACGCAGTATTTT
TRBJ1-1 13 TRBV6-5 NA CASQNIGQRGAFF TGTGCCAGCCAGAATATTGGACAGCGGGGAGCTTTCTTT
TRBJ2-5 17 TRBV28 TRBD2 CASSFSTSGRYQETQYF TGTGCCAGCAGTTTCTCGACTAGCGGGAGGTACCAAGAGACCCAGTACTTC
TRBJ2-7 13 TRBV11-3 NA CASSLSSRYEQYF TGTGCCAGCAGCTTATCCTCCAGATACGAGCAGTACTTC
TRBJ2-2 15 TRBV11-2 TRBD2 CASSIAGGLAGELFF TGTGCCAGCAGCATAGCGGGAGGGCTGGCCGGGGAGCTGTTTTTT
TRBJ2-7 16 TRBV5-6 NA CASSLLGGTAPYEQYF TGTGCCAGCAGCTTGTTGGGAGGGACAGCTCCCTACGAGCAGTACTTC
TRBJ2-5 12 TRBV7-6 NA CASTRVQETQYF TGTGCCAGCACGAGAGTTCAAGAGACCCAGTACTTC
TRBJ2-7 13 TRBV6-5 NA CASRSTGRSEQYF TGTGCCAGCAGGTCCACAGGGAGGAGCGAGCAGTACTTC
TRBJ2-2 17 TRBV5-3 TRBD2 CARSSVAGPRGTGELFF TGTGCCAGAAGCTCGGTAGCGGGGCCTCGAGGCACCGGGGAGCTGTTTTTT
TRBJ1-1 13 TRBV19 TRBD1 CASPAGGSDEAFF TGTGCCAGTCCGGCAGGGGGGTCAGATGAAGCTTTCTTT
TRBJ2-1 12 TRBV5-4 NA CASSQDTLRQFF TGTGCCAGCAGCCAAGATACATTAAGGCAGTTCTTC
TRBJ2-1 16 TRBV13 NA CASSTLVLSSYNEQFF TGTGCCAGCAGTACTTTGGTCCTAAGCTCCTACAATGAGCAGTTCTTC